This record covers a single T cell receptor (beta chain). This entry is derived from a study of control samples from healthy donors and cancer patients. The assay was immunoSEQ multiplex PCR, and TCRdb's table has in-frame clones only and misses some. Here the sample spans approximately 100,000 clones, 80% to 95% being singletons. V was trimmed by 8 bases and J by 1 base, leaving 12 bases between them. In germline, CDR1 is MDHEN, CDR2 SYDVKM. The CDR3 is 14 residues long. The material sequenced was blood. The genes are TRBV28 and TRBJ2-4; maybe TRBD1 (6 bases). This TCR came from a human donor in good health. The donor label of this sample is uncertain. CDR3 sequence: CASVHQGAKNIQYF. DNA for the CDR3: TGTGCCAGCGTACATCAGGGGGCCAAAAACATTCAGTACTTC.